A single sample gave rise to the 6 T cell receptor beta chains below, sequenced in a study of response to subunit inactivated influenza vaccine. TCRdb processed the RT-PCR reads anew with MiXCR; each CDR3 protein has one entry. The table records roughly 550,000 distinct CDR3 sequences, around 25% of them present only once. The data also belong to a second study, concerning T cells expressing NK-cell markers. That source adds: UMIs were included in TCR beta cDNA generated by 5'RACE template switching.

The sample consisted of CD4+ T cells sorted from PBMCs, taken roughly 12 days after vaccination. The receptors were gathered from a man in his fifties or sixties who received an inactivated influenza vaccine.

This clonotype was found a few times. The chain joins TRBV2 to TRBJ2-3, with 8 bases fitting TRBD1. Per the germline V gene, CDR1 is SNHLY and CDR2 is FYNNEI. J lost 6 bases, V lost 4 bases, and 6 bases had no gene match. This CDR3 region has 14 residues. Here the CDR3 reads CASSADRAGDTQYF. The DNA of the CDR3 is TGTGCCAGCAGTGCGGACAGGGCGGGGGATACGCAGTATTTT. Variable domain in full (rest from reference TRBV2 and TRBJ2-3): EPEVTQTPSHQVTQMGQEVILRCVPISNHLYFYWYRQILGQKVEFLVSFYNNEISEKSEIFDDQFSVERPDGSNFTLKIRSTKLEDSAMYFCASSADRAGDTQYFGPGTRLTVL.

This clonotype was observed a handful of times. This chain joins TRBV18 and TRBJ1-4; 7 nucleotides agree with TRBD1. After removal of 5 bases from V and 6 bases from J, the junction contained 9 bases not matched to a gene. Germline lookup yields CDR1 KGHSH and CDR2 LQKENI. The CDR3 loop spans 15 amino acids. This CDR3 is CASSTNQGDYEKLFF. CDR3 DNA: TGTGCCAGCTCAACCAATCAGGGGGACTATGAAAAACTGTTTTTT.

The chain links TRBV20-1 to TRBJ2-5; no definite D call. Looked up from germline, CDR1 is DFQATT and CDR2 is SNEGSKA (reference sequence). This CDR3 is built from 14 residues. Trimming pared 0 bases from V and 7 bases from J, leaving 15 bases between. CDR3 nucleotide sequence: TGCAGTGCTAGAGATGTGGGCCGGGTTGGGACCCAGTACTTC. It encodes CSARDVGRVGTQYF.

The V and J genes are TRBV7-2 and TRBJ1-4; 8 nucleotides align to TRBD1. The germline V gene has CDR1 SGHTA and CDR2 FQGNSA. J was trimmed by 1 base and V by 6 bases; bases with no gene match: 7. The CDR3 totals 16 residues. CDR3 bases: TGTGCCAGCAGTCTATTTGGACAGGGAACTAATGAAAAACTGTTTTTT. Translation gives CASSLFGQGTNEKLFF.

This clonotype was picked up a small number of times. The J gene is TRBJ2-2, the V gene TRBV12-3 or TRBV12-4, with D perhaps matching TRBD1 or TRBD2 (7 bases each). Trimming shortened V by 3 bases and J by 5 bases, and 16 bases separated the two germline ends. The CDR3 is made up of 16 amino acids. CDR3 bases: TGTGCCAGCAGTTTGGGAGGGACAGTAAAGACCGGGGAGCTGTTTTTT. Its protein is CASSLGGTVKTGELFF.

This clonotype was seen a few times. The V call is TRBV20-1, the J call TRBJ1-6, with 8 bases that match TRBD1. There are 15 residues in the CDR3. J was trimmed by 7 bases and V by 3 bases; bases with no gene match: 8. CDR1 and CDR2 from the germline V gene are DFQATT and SNEGSKA (reference sequence). The chain's CDR3 is CSARSTGTGNSPLHF. CDR3 nucleotides: TGCAGTGCTAGGTCTACCGGGACAGGAAATTCACCCCTCCACTTT.